This T cell receptor beta chain was sequenced in a study of Ad26.COV2.S vaccination and SARS-CoV-2 variants. The overall study: Donor joined the COV1001 Ad26.COV2.S trial arm. Overall study results and limits: Substantial post-vaccination breadth of spike-specific CD8+ and CD4+ T cell responses was reported. Those who received the vaccine showed greater spike-specific TCR breadth than those given placebo.

Profiled with immunoSEQ multiplex PCR; TCRdb holds only in-frame clones, not every one. The sample gives fewer than 900,000 clones, 70% to 90% of which show up once; approximately 1.5% is in the top ten. The CDR3 sequence is 18 residues long. Germline lookup yields CDR1 SEHNR and CDR2 FQNEAQ (reference sequence). The ends were cut back, 4 bases at V and 0 bases at J, with 20 bases in the middle. Worth noting for this clone: Its antigen is as yet unknown.

Treatment noted: roughly 19 received Ad26.COV2.S at low or high dose, single or two shots; 5 received placebo; per-sample allocation not given. Sampling occurred on day 63 after the first vaccine or placebo injection. This Boston cohort included adults aged 18-55 years. The sequencing used peripheral blood, collected in a trial of Ad26.COV2.S vaccine versus placebo. The genes are TRBV7-9 and TRBJ2-3; D is ambiguous. The TCR originated in a person between 18 and 59 years old who received the Ad26.COV2.S COVID-19 vaccine or a placebo. The CDR3 sequence: CASSSGPITKTSTDTQYF. The CDR3 DNA reads as TGTGCCAGCAGCTCCGGCCCAATAACCAAAACTAGCACAGATACGCAGTATTTT.